This entry is about one T cell receptor (beta chain). Its matching antigen is unknown. Germline CDR1 and CDR2: SGHRS and YFSETQ. The CDR3 covers 16 residues. This sample was included in a study of monozygotic twins with inflammatory bowel disease. Findings and limits, study-wide: The existence of one strong signal or clonotype linked to IBD lacked support.

Template switching appended UMIs that held a 6-nucleotide sample barcode. Each CDR3 protein gets one entry in TCRdb, which reprocessed the 5' RACE reads and gives no DNA. Its clone listing holds under 350,000 distinct CDR3 sequences. The sequencing input was blood. The receptor was derived from a human donor with ulcerative colitis or Crohn's disease, or a healthy co-twin of an affected twin (not recorded which). The rearrangement links TRBV5-1 to TRBJ2-5; TCRdb picks TRBD2, but there is no DNA to check that call. Here the CDR3 reads CASSFRLANRQETQYF.